This T cell receptor (beta chain) stems from a study of T cell responses to AZD1222 COVID-19 vaccine. Study conclusions and caveats: Baseline seropositivity characterized only six or seven AZD1222 recipients. Regions 160-218 and 743-854 dominated among vaccine-associated CD4 TCRs spanning spike. Two AZD1222 administrations were followed by greater Spike-specific TCR breadth and depth.

Profiling relied on immunoSEQ multiplex PCR, and the TCRdb table lists in-frame clones only, not all of them. The profile shows 75,000 to 100,000 clones, 80% to 90% of them singletons. With respect to this clone: Its antigen is still unknown.

The material was peripheral blood, obtained on day 0 of AZD1222 vaccination. This sequence originates from an adult in good health.

CDR3 nucleotides: TGTGCCAGCTCACCACTCGGGGACAGGGGCTACGAGCAGTACTTC. Amino acids: CASSPLGDRGYEQYF. This chain connects TRBV18 to TRBJ2-7; 10 bases fit TRBD1. Germline V CDR1 and CDR2: KGHSH, LQKENI. With V trimmed by 1 base and J by 3 bases, 3 bases remained unmatched. The CDR3 totals 15 residues.